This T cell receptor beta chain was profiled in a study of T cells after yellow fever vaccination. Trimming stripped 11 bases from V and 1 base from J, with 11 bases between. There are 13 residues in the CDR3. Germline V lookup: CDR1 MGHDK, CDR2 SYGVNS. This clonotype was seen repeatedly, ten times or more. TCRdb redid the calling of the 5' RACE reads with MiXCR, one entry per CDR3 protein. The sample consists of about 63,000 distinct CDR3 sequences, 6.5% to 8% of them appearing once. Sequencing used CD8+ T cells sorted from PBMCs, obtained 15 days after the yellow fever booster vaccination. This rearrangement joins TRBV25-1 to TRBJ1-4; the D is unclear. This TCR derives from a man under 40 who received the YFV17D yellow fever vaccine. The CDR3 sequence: CAARRGTNEKLFF. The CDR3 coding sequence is TGTGCCGCGCGACGGGGAACTAATGAAAAACTGTTTTTT.